This TCR beta chain is from a study of cytotoxic CD8 clonotypes in ibrutinib-treated CLL. Study-level information: Results showed around 24 partial and 2 complete responses; following median about 62 months, around 15 remained remitted, approximately twelve advanced. Overall study findings and caveats: Public clonotypes were uncommon and contracted or stayed stable on treatment.

The planned depth of sequencing spanned 1 in 200,000 to 1 in 1 million T cells. Only in-frame clones appear in the TCRdb table, and some are missing; sequencing was by immunoSEQ multiplex PCR. The sample lists 120,000 to 150,000 clones; 80% to 95% were seen once. With regard to this clone: What it recognizes is unknown.

Germline loops: CDR1 MNHEY, CDR2 SVGAGI. V was clipped by 0 bases and J by 4 bases, with 12 bases between them. The CDR3 has 16 amino acids. This sequence joins TRBV6-5 and TRBJ2-2; no reliable D call. The sample in question was PBMCs, obtained after 12 months of ibrutinib treatment. The clonotype originates from a human donor with chronic lymphocytic leukemia. The CDR3 region is CASSYSIPAATGELFF. The CDR3 DNA is TGTGCCAGCAGTTACTCTATCCCAGCTGCCACCGGGGAGCTGTTTTTT.